These T cell receptor beta chains were read from a single sample in a study of regulatory T cells in long-lasting Graves disease. TCRdb reprocessed the multiplex PCR reads via MiXCR and lists one record per CDR3 protein. Here the sample spans over 250,000 distinct CDR3 sequences, 20% to 25% being singletons. The specimen was peripheral blood mononuclear cells (PBMCs), collected when the disease was refractory, from a patient treated with antithyroid drugs. The receptors originated from a female donor with Graves disease. The CDR3 runs from the conserved cysteine through the conserved F or W. D genes are given only for firm matches. Size tells how often a clone was seen (once, few, many) or the class of an expanded clone, and some rows leave it out.

CDR3 protein,clone size,V gene,D gene,CDR3 length
CASSRRGDSGNTIYF,many,TRBV2,.,15
CASSATPDSSYEQYF,many,TRBV25-1,.,15
CASSSTLSGSPYEQYF,many,TRBV27,TRBD2,16
CASSFAGTSGANVLTF,many,TRBV28,.,16
CASSEIGKAGTQETQYF,few,TRBV25-1,TRBD2,17
CAWSVPDTQYF,.,TRBV30,.,11
CASSQDTPGNIQYF,few,TRBV28,.,14
CASSFKGQGGLGSYNEQFF,.,TRBV12-3/TRBV12-4,TRBD1,19
CASSRSGQHTDTQYF,.,TRBV7-3,TRBD1,15
CASSPPGRDGTQYF,.,TRBV18,.,14
CASSLVLGTGAYEQYF,many,TRBV5-4,TRBD1,16
CASSPNLGIQYF,.,TRBV19,.,12
CATSDRTSGKETQYF,many,TRBV24-1,TRBD2,15
CSARNPLLAGTWETQYF,many,TRBV20-1,TRBD2,17
CASSDLDGHQPQHF,many,TRBV25-1,.,14
CAIKDREETQYF,few,TRBV10-3,TRBD1,12
CATSDQQGAWQETQYF,many,TRBV24-1,.,16
CASSPISPPGDYGYTF,once,TRBV5-6,.,16
CASSLVWQRNTEAFF,many,TRBV7-2,.,15
CATGTQGRDEKLFF,few,TRBV10-3,TRBD1,14
CSVLSYGEQYF,.,TRBV29-1,.,11
CASRSFSFGAGELFF,.,TRBV5-1,.,15
CASSLTGRRGQETQYF,many,TRBV7-2,TRBD2,16
CASSQGGSYNEQFF,.,TRBV27,.,14
CASGLAGYEQYF,many,TRBV6-1,TRBD2,12
CASSFLPRGESSAYEQYF,few,TRBV27,.,18
CASTEVGGWNTEAFF,.,TRBV2,.,15
CASSLTAFEVPTYF,few,TRBV27,.,14
CASSTTSGRKEQYF,.,TRBV7-2,TRBD2,14
CASSYSTGLSSGANVLTF,many,TRBV6-5,.,18
CSARTGGYETQYF,many,TRBV20-1,TRBD1,13
CASRTGTSETQYF,many,TRBV28,.,13
CASSQGLVYYGYTF,.,TRBV6-2/TRBV6-3,.,14
CASTRRTTSSGNTIYF,.,TRBV7-9,.,16
CASSPIMGGNYGYTF,many,TRBV11-2,.,15
CASSSRDGRRSPLHF,.,TRBV12-3/TRBV12-4,.,15
CASSNTGNQPQHF,few,TRBV19,.,13
CAISPGTGEETQYF,.,TRBV10-3,TRBD1,14
CSAPGLDKNIQYF,.,TRBV20-1,.,13
CASLTGVNQPQHF,many,TRBV28,TRBD1,13
CASSPGQVSGNTIYF,.,TRBV10-1,TRBD1,15
CASSQDPEGGGTEAFF,.,TRBV4-3,.,16
CASSEAGRKNEKLFF,many,TRBV2,.,15
CSATPYGLAGNMVGETQYF,few,TRBV20-1,TRBD2,19
CASSESALWGNQPQHF,many,TRBV2,.,16
CAISQNSGRSGETQYF,few,TRBV10-3,.,16
CASSTPSGKNYEQYF,few,TRBV5-4,TRBD2,15
CASSFYREGSYEQYF,.,TRBV7-8,.,15
CASSEAGGAYGYTF,few,TRBV6-2/TRBV6-3,TRBD1,14
CASSQGPAGFLQYF,.,TRBV3-1,TRBD2,14